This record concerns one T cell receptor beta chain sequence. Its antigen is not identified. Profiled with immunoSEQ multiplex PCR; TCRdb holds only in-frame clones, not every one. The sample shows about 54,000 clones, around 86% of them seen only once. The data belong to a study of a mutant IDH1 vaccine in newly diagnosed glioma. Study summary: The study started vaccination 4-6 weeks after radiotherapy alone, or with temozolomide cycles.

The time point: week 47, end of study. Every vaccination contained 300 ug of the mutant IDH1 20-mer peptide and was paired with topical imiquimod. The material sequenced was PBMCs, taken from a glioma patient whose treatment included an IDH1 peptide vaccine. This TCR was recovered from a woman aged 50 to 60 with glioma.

In DNA, the CDR3 is TGTGCCACCAGCAGAGATAAGGGAGAGACCCAGTACTTC. Amino acids: CATSRDKGETQYF. The chain links TRBV15 to TRBJ2-5; no clear D. The ends were cut back, 0 bases at V and 4 bases at J, with 6 bases in the middle. The CDR3 consists of 13 residues. Germline V CDR1 and CDR2: LNHNV, YYDKDF (reference sequence).